What follows describes a single TCR beta chain. Time point meaning: week 3, after first cycle of checkpoint inhibitor. CDR1 SEHNR and CDR2 FQNEAQ come from the germline V gene (reference sequence). V was cut by 2 bases and J by 1 base, with 10 bases left in between. This CDR3 spans 15 amino acids. Data came from immunoSEQ multiplex PCR; TCRdb stores just in-frame clones and leaves some out. The sample has 14,000 to 15,000 clones, around nine tenths seen once. This sample is part of a study of blood T cell dynamics during melanoma immunotherapy. Study summary: Standard first-line treatment here was pembrolizumab or nivolumab plus ipilimumab in metastatic melanoma.

The chain is built from TRBV7-9 and TRBJ2-3, with D perhaps TRBD1 (6 bases). The clonotype originates from a human donor with melanoma. This material consisted of blood, taken from a patient treated with checkpoint blockade. This chain's CDR3 is CASSLTQGGTDTQYF. In nucleotides, the CDR3 is TGTGCCAGCAGCTTAACACAGGGTGGCACAGATACGCAGTATTTT.